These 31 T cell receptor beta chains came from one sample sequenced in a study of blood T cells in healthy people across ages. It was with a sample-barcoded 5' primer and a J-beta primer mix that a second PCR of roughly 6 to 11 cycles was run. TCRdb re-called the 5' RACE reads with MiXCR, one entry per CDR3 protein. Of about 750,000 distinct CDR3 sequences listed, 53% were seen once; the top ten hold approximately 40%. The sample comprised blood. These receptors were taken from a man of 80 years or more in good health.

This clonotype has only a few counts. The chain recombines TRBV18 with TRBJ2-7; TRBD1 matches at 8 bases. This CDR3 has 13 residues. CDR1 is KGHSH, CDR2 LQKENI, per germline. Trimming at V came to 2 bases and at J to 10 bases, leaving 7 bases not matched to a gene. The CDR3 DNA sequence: TGTGCCAGCTCACCAGAGACAGGGGCCACCCAGTACTTC. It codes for CASSPETGATQYF.

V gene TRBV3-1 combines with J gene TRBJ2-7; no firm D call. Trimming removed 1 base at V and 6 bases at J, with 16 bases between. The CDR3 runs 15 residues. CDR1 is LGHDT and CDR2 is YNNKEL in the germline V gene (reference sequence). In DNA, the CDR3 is TGTGCCAGCAGCCAAGGGCAGGTAGGGTTGAGCGAGCAGTACTTC. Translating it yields CASSQGQVGLSEQYF.

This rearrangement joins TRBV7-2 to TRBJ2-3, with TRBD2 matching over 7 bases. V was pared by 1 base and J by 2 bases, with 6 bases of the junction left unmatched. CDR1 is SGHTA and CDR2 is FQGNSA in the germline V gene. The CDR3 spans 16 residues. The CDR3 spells CASSLVAGVVTDTQYF. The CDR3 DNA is TGTGCCAGCAGCTTAGTGGCGGGGGTGGTCACAGATACGCAGTATTTT.

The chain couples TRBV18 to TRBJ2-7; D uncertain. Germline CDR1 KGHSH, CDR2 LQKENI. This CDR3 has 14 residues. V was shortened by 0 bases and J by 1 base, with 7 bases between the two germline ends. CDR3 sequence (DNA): TGTGCCAGCTCACCACCGACACCATCCTACGAGCAGTACTTC. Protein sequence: CASSPPTPSYEQYF. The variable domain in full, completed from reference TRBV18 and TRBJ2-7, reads NAGVMQNPRHLVRRRGQEARLRCSPMKGHSHVYWYRQLPEEGLKFMVYLQKENIIDESGMPKERFSAEFPKEGPSILRIQQVVRGDSAAYFCASSPPTPSYEQYFGPGTRLTVT.

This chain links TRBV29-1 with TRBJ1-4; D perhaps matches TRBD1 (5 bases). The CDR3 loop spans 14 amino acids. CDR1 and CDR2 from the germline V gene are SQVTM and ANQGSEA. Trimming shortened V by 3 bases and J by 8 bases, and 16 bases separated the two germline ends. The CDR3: CSVELGQGMEKLFF. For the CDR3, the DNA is TGCAGCGTTGAGTTAGGCCAGGGCATGGAAAAACTGTTTTTT.

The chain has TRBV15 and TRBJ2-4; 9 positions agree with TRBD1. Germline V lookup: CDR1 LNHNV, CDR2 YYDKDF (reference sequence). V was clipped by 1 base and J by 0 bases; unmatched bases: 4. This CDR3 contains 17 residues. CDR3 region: CATSRGTGALAKNIQYF. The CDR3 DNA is TGTGCCACCAGCAGAGGGACAGGGGCCCTAGCCAAAAACATTCAGTACTTC.

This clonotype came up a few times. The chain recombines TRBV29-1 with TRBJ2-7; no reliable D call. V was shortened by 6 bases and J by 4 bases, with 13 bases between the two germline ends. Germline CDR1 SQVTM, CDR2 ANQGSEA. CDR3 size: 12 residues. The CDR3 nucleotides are TGCAGCGTGGGAAGTGGGAAGTACGAGCAGTACTTC. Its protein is CSVGSGKYEQYF.

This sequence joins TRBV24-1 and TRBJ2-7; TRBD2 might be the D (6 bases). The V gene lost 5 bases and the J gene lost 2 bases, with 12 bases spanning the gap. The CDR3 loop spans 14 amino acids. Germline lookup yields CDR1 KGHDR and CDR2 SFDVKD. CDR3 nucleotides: TGTGCCACCAGTGCGACTAGTGGCACCTACGAGCAGTACTTC. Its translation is CATSATSGTYEQYF.

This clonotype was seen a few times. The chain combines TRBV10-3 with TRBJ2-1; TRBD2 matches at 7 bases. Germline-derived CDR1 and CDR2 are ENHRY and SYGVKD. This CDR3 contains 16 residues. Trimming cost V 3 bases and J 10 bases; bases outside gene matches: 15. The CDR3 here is CAISELGLAGVDEQFF. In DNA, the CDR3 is TGTGCCATCAGTGAATTAGGACTGGCGGGAGTGGACGAGCAGTTCTTC.

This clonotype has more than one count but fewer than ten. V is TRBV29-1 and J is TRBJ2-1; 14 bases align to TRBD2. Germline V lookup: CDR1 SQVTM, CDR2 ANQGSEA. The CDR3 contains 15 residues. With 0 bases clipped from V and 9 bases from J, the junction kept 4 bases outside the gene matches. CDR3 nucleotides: TGCAGCGTTGAAGATCGACTAGCGGGAGGGGGTGAGCAGTTCTTC. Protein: CSVEDRLAGGGEQFF.

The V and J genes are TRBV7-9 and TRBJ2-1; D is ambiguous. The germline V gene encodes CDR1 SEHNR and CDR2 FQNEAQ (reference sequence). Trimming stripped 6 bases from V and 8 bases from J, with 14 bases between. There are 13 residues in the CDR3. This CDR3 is CASSARASHEQFF. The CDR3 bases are TGTGCCAGCAGTGCTAGGGCGTCCCATGAGCAGTTCTTC.

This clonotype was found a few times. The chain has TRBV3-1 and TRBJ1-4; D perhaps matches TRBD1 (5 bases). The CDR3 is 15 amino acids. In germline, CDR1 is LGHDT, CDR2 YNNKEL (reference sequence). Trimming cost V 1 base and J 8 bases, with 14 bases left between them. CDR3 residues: CASSQGQISAEKLFF. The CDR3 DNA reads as TGTGCCAGCAGCCAAGGACAGATCTCGGCGGAAAAACTGTTTTTT.

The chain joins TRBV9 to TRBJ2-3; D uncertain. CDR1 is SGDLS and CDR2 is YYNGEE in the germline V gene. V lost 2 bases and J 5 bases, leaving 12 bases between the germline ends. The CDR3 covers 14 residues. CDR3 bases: TGTGCCAGCAGCGTTCAAAGATTGGGAGATACGCAGTATTTT. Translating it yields CASSVQRLGDTQYF.

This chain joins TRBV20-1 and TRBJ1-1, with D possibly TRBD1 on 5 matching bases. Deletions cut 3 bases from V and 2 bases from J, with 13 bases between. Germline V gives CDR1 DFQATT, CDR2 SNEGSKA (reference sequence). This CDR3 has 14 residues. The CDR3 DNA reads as TGCAGTGCTAGGTTACAGGCGGGTAACACTGAAGCTTTCTTT. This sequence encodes CSARLQAGNTEAFF.

This CDR3 is CASSAISGRALNEQFF. CDR3 in DNA: TGTGCCAGCAGCGCTATTAGCGGGAGGGCCTTGAATGAGCAGTTCTTC. V gene TRBV7-2 combines with J gene TRBJ2-1; 11 bases agree with TRBD2. The CDR3 spans 16 residues. Per the germline V gene, CDR1 is SGHTA and CDR2 is FQGNSA. V lost 5 bases to trimming and J lost 7 bases; unmatched junction nucleotides: 10.

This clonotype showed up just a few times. For the CDR3, the DNA is TGTGCCAGCAGCCAAGTTCAGGCCAAATCCTACGAGCAGTACTTC. This codes for CASSQVQAKSYEQYF. This chain links TRBV14 with TRBJ2-5; D gene uncertain. The J call may be wrong; the DNA end is better matched by TRBJ2-7. CDR3 length equals 15 residues. The germline gives CDR1 SGHDN, CDR2 FVKESK.

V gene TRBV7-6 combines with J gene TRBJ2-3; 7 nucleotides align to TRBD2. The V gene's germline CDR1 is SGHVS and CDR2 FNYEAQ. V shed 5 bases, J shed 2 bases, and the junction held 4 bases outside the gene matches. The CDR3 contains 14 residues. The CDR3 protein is CASSRLAFTDTQYF. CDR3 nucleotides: TGTGCCAGCAGCAGACTAGCATTCACAGATACGCAGTATTTT.

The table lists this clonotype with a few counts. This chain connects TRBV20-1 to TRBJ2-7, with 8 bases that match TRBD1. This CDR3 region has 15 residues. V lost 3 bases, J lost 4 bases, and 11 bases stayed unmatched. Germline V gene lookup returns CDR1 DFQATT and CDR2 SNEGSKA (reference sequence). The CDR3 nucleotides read TGCAGTGCTAGGCTCATGAAGACAGGGGATTACGAGCAGTACTTC. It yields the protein CSARLMKTGDYEQYF.

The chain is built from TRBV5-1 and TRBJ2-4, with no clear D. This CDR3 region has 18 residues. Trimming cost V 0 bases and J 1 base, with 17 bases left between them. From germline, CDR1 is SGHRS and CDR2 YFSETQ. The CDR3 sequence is CASSLALQAKRAKNIQYF. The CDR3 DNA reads TGCGCCAGCAGCTTGGCGTTGCAGGCAAAGAGGGCCAAAAACATTCAGTACTTC.

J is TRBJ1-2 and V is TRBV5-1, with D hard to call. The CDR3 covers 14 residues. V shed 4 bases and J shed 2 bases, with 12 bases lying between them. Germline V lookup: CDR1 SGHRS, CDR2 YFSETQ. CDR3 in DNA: TGCGCCAGCAGCCAGGACCCCTTAAACTATGGCTACACCTTC. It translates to CASSQDPLNYGYTF.

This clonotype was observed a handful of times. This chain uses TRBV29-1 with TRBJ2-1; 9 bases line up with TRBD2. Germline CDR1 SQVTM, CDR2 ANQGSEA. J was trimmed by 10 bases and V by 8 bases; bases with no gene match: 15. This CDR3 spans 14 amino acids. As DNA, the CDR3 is TGCAGCTCCGGGGGGTTAGCGGGAGTGGGGGAGCAGTTCTTC. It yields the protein CSSGGLAGVGEQFF.

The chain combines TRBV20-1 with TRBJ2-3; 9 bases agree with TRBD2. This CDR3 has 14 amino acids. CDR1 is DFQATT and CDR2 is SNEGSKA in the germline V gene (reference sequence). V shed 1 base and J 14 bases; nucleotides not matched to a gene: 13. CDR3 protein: CSARVSGSNRYAYF. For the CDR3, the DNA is TGCAGTGCTAGAGTTAGCGGGAGTAACAGATACGCGTATTTT.

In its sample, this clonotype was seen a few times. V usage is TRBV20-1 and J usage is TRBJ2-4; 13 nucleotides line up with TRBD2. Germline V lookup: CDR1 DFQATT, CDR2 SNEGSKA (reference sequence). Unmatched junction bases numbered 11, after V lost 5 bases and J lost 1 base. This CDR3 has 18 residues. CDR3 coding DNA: TGCAGTGCTGGAACACTAGCGGGAGGGCCCTCCGCCAAAAACATTCAGTACTTC. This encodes CSAGTLAGGPSAKNIQYF.

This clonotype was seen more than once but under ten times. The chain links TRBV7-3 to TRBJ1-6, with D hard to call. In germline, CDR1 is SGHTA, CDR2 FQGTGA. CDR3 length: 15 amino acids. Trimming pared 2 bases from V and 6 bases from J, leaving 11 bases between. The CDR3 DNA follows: TGTGCCAGCAGCTTAGAAGGATATAGTAATTCACCCCTCCACTTT. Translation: CASSLEGYSNSPLHF.

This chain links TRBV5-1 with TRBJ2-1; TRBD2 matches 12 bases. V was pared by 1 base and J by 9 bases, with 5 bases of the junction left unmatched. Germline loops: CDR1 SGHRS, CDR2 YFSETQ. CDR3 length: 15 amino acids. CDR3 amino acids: CASSLRLAGVVEQFF. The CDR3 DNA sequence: TGCGCCAGCAGCTTGCGACTAGCGGGAGTCGTTGAGCAGTTCTTC.

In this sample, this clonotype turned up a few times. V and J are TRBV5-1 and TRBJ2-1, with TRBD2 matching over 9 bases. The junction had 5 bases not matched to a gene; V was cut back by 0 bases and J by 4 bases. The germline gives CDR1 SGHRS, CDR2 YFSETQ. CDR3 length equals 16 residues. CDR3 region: CASSLVAGAGYNEQFF. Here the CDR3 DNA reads TGCGCCAGCAGCTTGGTAGCGGGAGCAGGGTACAATGAGCAGTTCTTC. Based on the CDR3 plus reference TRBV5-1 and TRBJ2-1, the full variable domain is KAGVTQTPRYLIKTRGQQVTLSCSPISGHRSVSWYQQTPGQGLQFLFEYFSETQRNKGNFPGRFSGRQFSNSRSEMNVSTLELGDSALYLCASSLVAGAGYNEQFFGPGTRLTVL.

CDR3 amino acids: CASSESIWDRASGANVLTF. The CDR3 DNA reads as TGTGCCAGCAGCGAATCCATATGGGACAGGGCCTCTGGGGCCAACGTCCTGACTTTC. This sequence joins TRBV6-4 and TRBJ2-6; 9 nucleotides align to TRBD1. The CDR3 runs to 19 residues. CDR1 MRHNA and CDR2 SNTAGT come from the germline V gene. The V and J ends lost 6 bases and 0 bases, in that order; junction bases with no gene match: 12.

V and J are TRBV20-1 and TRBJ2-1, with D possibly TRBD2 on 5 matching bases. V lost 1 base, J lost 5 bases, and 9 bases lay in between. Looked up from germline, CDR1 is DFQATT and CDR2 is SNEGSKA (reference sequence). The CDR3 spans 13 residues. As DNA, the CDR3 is TGCAGTGCTAGAGGAGGGTTCGACAATGAGCAGTTCTTC. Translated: CSARGGFDNEQFF.

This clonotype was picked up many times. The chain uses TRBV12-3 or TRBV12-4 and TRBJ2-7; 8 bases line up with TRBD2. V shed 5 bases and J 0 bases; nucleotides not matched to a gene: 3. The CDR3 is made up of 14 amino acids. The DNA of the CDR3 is TGTGCCAGCAGTACTAGCGGAGTCTCCTACGAGCAGTACTTC. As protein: CASSTSGVSYEQYF.

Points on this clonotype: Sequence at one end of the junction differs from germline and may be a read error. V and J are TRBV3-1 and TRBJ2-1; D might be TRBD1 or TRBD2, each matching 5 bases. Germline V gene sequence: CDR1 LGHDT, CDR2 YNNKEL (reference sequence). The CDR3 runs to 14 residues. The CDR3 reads CASSQVGVHNEQFF. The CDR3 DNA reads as TGCGCCAGCAGCCAAGTGGGGGTCCACAATGAGCAGTTCTTC.

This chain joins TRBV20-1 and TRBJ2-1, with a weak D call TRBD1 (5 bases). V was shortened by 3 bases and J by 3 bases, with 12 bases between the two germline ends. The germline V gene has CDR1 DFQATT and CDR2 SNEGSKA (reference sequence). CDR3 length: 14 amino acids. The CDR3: CSASFPDNYNEQFF. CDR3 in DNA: TGCAGTGCTAGCTTTCCGGACAACTACAATGAGCAGTTCTTC.